These T cell receptor beta chains were read from a single sample in a study of blood T cell repertoires in COVID-19. The data were produced by immunoSEQ multiplex PCR, yet TCRdb's version contains in-frame clones alone and is incomplete. Found here are about 300,000 clones, about nine tenths of them singletons; the top ten hold about 4.2%. The source material was PBMCs or T cells enriched from blood (not recorded which). Receptor source: a man between 25 and 39 years old who had recovered from COVID-19. CDR3s include the opening cysteine and the closing phenylalanine or tryptophan. D genes are given only for firm matches. Clone size appears in some rows only: once, few, many, or a class for an expanded clone.

size	V	D	J	CDR3	DNA
few	TRBV5-4	TRBD1	TRBJ1-2	CASSLAGTGGGYTF	TGTGCCAGCAGCTTGGCCGGGACAGGGGGTGGCTACACCTTC
few	TRBV6-1	NA	TRBJ1-5	CASSDDGGPWQPQHF	TGTGCCAGCAGTGATGATGGAGGCCCGTGGCAGCCCCAGCATTTT
NA	TRBV6-5	TRBD1	TRBJ1-2	CASSFGQGGYGYTF	TGTGCCAGCAGCTTTGGACAGGGCGGCTATGGCTACACCTTC
NA	TRBV5-1	TRBD1	TRBJ2-2	CASSGLGQGAGTGELFF	TGCGCCAGCAGCGGACTGGGACAGGGGGCAGGCACCGGGGAGCTGTTTTTT
few	TRBV7-9	TRBD1	TRBJ1-3	CASIKGGGSGNTIYF	TGTGCCAGCATCAAAGGGGGCGGCTCTGGAAACACCATATATTTT
NA	TRBV30	TRBD1	TRBJ1-1	CAWSPGGKAFF	TGTGCCTGGAGTCCAGGGGGCAAAGCTTTCTTT
NA	TRBV7-2	NA	TRBJ2-7	CASSPRVILRGEQYF	TGTGCCAGCAGCCCTCGGGTCATCCTGCGGGGCGAGCAGTACTTC
NA	TRBV5-1	NA	TRBJ1-2	CASSLERRTNYGYTF	TGCGCCAGCAGCTTGGAGCGGCGGACTAACTATGGCTACACCTTC
NA	TRBV19	TRBD1	TRBJ2-1	CASSVRQGGLGNEQFF	TGTGCCAGTAGTGTCAGACAGGGGGGCTTAGGGAATGAGCAGTTCTTC
NA	TRBV6-5	TRBD1	TRBJ1-3	CASSLQGASGNTIYF	TGTGCCAGCAGTTTACAGGGGGCTTCTGGAAACACCATATATTTT
NA	TRBV5-4	TRBD1	TRBJ1-1	CASSAGQADTEAFF	TGTGCCAGCAGCGCCGGACAGGCGGACACTGAAGCTTTCTTT
NA	TRBV7-2	TRBD2	TRBJ2-1	CASSPGLAVNNEQFF	TGTGCCAGCAGTCCCGGACTAGCGGTAAACAATGAGCAGTTCTTC
NA	TRBV4-2	NA	TRBJ2-7	CASSQEVTSSTPSYEQYF	TGTGCCAGCAGCCAAGAAGTGACAAGCTCGACCCCTTCCTACGAGCAGTACTTC
NA	TRBV7-2	NA	TRBJ1-2	CASTLQASYGYTF	TGTGCCAGCACTTTGCAGGCCAGCTATGGCTACACCTTC
NA	TRBV29-1	TRBD1	TRBJ1-1	CSVDRGNTEAFF	TGCAGCGTGGACAGGGGGAACACTGAAGCTTTCTTT
NA	TRBV6-5	NA	TRBJ1-5	CAGGRLGNQPQHF	TGTGCCGGAGGGCGATTGGGGAATCAGCCCCAGCATTTT
NA	TRBV29-1	TRBD1	TRBJ2-2	CSALGQANTGELFF	TGCAGCGCCTTGGGACAGGCAAACACCGGGGAGCTGTTTTTT
few	TRBV7-9	NA	TRBJ1-2	CASSFSLGTNYGYTF	TGTGCCAGCAGCTTTAGTCTGGGCACTAACTATGGCTACACCTTC
NA	TRBV11-2	NA	TRBJ1-1	CASSDPPTSNTEAFF	TGTGCCAGCAGCGATCCACCGACATCGAACACTGAAGCTTTCTTT
NA	TRBV5-1	TRBD1	TRBJ1-5	CASSPGQGEYQPQHF	TGCGCCAGCAGCCCGGGACAGGGAGAATATCAGCCCCAGCATTTT
NA	TRBV5-4	NA	TRBJ1-1	CASSRGQLNTEAFF	TGTGCCAGCAGCCGAGGACAGTTGAACACTGAAGCTTTCTTT
NA	TRBV6-5	TRBD1	TRBJ1-2	CASSLDRAYGYTF	TGTGCCAGCAGCCTTGACAGGGCTTATGGCTACACCTTC
NA	TRBV7-8	TRBD1	TRBJ2-1	CASSAPQGAGYNEQFF	TGTGCCAGCAGCGCTCCACAGGGGGCGGGATACAATGAGCAGTTCTTC
few	TRBV6-4	TRBD1	TRBJ1-1	CATRDRGRNTEAFF	TGTGCCACCCGGGACAGGGGTAGGAACACTGAAGCTTTCTTT
NA	TRBV9	TRBD1	TRBJ1-6	CASSVGDRGNSPLHF	TGTGCCAGCAGCGTGGGAGACAGGGGGAATTCACCCCTCCACTTT
NA	TRBV10-3	TRBD1	TRBJ1-5	CAIKGQGLNQPQHF	TGTGCCATCAAGGGACAGGGGTTAAATCAGCCCCAGCATTTT
NA	TRBV21-1	NA	TRBJ2-3	CASSNLWVGQGGWDTQYF	TGTGCCAGCAGCAACTTATGGGTCGGACAGGGAGGATGGGATACGCAGTATTTT
NA	TRBV18	TRBD1	TRBJ2-7	CASSRPGGYEQYF	TGTGCCAGCTCACGTCCAGGGGGCTACGAGCAGTACTTC
NA	TRBV4-1	TRBD1	TRBJ1-5	CASSQPTGGLNQPQHF	TGCGCCAGCAGCCAGCCTACAGGGGGCTTGAATCAGCCCCAGCATTTT
NA	TRBV18	NA	TRBJ2-3	CASSPDSSTDTQYF	TGTGCCAGCTCACCGGACAGTAGCACAGATACGCAGTATTTT
NA	TRBV10-3	TRBD1	TRBJ1-2	CAISDPGTGTYGYTF	TGTGCCATCAGTGATCCCGGGACAGGGACCTATGGCTACACCTTC
few	TRBV10-2	NA	TRBJ1-5	CASRVSGGGDPQHF	TGCGCCAGCAGGGTATCTGGGGGCGGAGATCCCCAGCATTTT
once	TRBV12-3/TRBV12-4	NA	TRBJ1-1	CASSHREGTEAFF	TGTGCCAGCAGTCACAGGGAAGGCACTGAAGCTTTCTTT
few	TRBV30	NA	TRBJ2-7	CAWNAGSSYEQYF	TGTGCCTGGAATGCCGGGTCGAGCTACGAGCAGTACTTC
NA	TRBV30	NA	TRBJ1-5	CAWSVLPSNQPQHF	TGTGCCTGGAGTGTCCTCCCTAGCAATCAGCCCCAGCATTTT
few	TRBV10-3	NA	TRBJ2-7	CAISELRVGSSYEQYF	TGTGCCATCAGTGAGTTGAGGGTAGGCAGCTCCTACGAGCAGTACTTC
NA	TRBV5-1	NA	TRBJ2-3	CASNAGRVDTQYF	TGCGCCAGCAATGCGGGGCGTGTGGATACGCAGTATTTT
NA	TRBV7-8	NA	TRBJ2-5	CASSLDRHQETQYF	TGTGCCAGCAGCCTCGACAGACACCAAGAGACCCAGTACTTC